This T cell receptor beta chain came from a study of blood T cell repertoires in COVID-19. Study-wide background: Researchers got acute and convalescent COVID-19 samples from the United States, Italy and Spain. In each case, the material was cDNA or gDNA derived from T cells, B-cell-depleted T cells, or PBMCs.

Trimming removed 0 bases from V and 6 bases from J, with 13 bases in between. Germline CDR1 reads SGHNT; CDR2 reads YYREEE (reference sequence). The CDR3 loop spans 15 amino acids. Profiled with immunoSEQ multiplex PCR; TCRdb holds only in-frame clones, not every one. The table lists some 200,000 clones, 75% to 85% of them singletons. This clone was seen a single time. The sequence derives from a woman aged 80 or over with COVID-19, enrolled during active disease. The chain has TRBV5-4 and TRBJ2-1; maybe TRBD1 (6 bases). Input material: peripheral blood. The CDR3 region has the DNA TGTGCCAGCAGCTTGGCTGGGGGCCTGGTCAATGAGCAGTTCTTC. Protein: CASSLAGGLVNEQFF.